Described below is a single T cell receptor beta chain sequence and its context. Method: immunoSEQ multiplex PCR; TCRdb's copy keeps in-frame clones and lacks some. The sample carries 1.5 million to 2.5 million clones, roughly 94% recorded once. This sample was taken from a study of shared clonotypes between healthy human individuals. Naive CD8 populations comprised CD45RO-negative cells positively selected for CCR7, excluding terminally differentiated effector memory CD45RA+ cells. This receptor was taken from a young man in good health. Sequenced sample: naive CD8+ T cells sorted from blood.

The CDR3 loop reads CASSLQGGSNEQFF. The CDR3 bases are TGTGCCAGCAGTTTACAGGGAGGGAGCAATGAGCAGTTCTTC. This sequence joins TRBV28 and TRBJ2-1, with 7 bases identical to TRBD2. The V gene end was trimmed by 2 bases and the J gene end by 6 bases; junction bases not matched to a gene: 4. CDR3 length equals 14 residues. CDR1 MDHEN and CDR2 SYDVKM come from the germline V gene.